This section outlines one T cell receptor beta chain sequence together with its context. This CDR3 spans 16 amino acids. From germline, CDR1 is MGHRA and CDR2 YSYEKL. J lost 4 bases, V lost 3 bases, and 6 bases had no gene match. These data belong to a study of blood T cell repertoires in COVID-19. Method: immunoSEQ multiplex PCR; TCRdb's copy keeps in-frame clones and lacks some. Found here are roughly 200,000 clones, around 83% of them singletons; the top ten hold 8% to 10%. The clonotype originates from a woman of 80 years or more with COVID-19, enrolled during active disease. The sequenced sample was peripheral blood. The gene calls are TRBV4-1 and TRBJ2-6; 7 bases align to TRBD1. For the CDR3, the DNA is TGCGCCAGCAGCCACCTACAGGGGCCCGGGGCCAACGTCCTGACTTTC. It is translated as CASSHLQGPGANVLTF.